This section outlines one TCR beta chain sequence together with its context. With a much larger clone just one base away, this may be a read error. The entry originates in a study of T-cell reconstitution after alpha-beta-depleted transplantation in children. The TCRbeta library incorporated unique molecular identifiers. TCRdb used MiXCR to reprocess the PCR reads, holding one entry per CDR3 protein. The sample contains hundreds of thousands of distinct CDR3 sequences, over 15% of which appear only once. The sample here was PBMCs from the stem cell graft donor, taken from the stem cell graft. The source is a human donor who donated a stem cell graft to a child with acute myeloid leukemia.

CDR3 DNA: TGCAGTGCTAGGGGGGACTGGCGCTTGTATGGCTACACCTTC. Translating gives CSARGDWRLYGYTF. The chain employs TRBV20-1 and TRBJ1-2; tentatively, D is TRBD1 (5 bases). Germline loops: CDR1 DFQATT, CDR2 SNEGSKA (reference sequence). Trimming removed 3 bases at V and 5 bases at J, with 16 bases between. The CDR3 length is 14 residues.